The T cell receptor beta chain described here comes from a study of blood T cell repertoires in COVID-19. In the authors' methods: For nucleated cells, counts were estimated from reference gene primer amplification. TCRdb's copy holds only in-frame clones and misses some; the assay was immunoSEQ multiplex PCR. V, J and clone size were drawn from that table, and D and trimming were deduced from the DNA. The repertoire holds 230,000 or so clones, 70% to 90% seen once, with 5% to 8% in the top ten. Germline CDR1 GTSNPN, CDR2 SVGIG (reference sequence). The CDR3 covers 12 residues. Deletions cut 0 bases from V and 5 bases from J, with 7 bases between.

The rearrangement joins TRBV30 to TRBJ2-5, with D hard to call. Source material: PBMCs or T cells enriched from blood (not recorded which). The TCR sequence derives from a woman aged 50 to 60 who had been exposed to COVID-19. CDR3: CAWSVIRETQYF. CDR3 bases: TGTGCCTGGAGTGTCATCAGGGAGACCCAGTACTTC.